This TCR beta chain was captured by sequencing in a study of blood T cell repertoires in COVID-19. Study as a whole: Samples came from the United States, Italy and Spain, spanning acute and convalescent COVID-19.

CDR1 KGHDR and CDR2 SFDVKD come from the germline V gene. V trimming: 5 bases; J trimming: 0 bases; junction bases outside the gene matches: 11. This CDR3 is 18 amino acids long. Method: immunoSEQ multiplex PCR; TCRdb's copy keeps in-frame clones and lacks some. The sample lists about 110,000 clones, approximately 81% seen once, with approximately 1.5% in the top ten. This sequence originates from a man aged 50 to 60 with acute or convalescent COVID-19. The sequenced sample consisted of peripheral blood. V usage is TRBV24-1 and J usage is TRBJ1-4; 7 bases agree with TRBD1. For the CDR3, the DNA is TGTGCCACCAGTGCTGGGGGGACAGCCATTGCAACTAATGAAAAACTGTTTTTT. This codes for CATSAGGTAIATNEKLFF.